This T cell receptor (beta chain) was found in a study of blood T cells in healthy people across ages. The CDR3 spans 15 residues. Trimming pared 4 bases from V and 8 bases from J, leaving 20 bases between. The germline V gene has CDR1 SGHTA and CDR2 FQGNSA. Concerning this clonotype: The antigen is undetermined.

Together with a sample-barcoded 5' primer, a J-beta primer mix was included in a second PCR lasting about 7 to 11 cycles. TCRdb reprocessed the 5' RACE reads with MiXCR, giving one entry per CDR3 protein. The data contain hundreds of thousands of distinct CDR3 sequences, about 47% of them singletons. Study observations and caveats: Among long-lived donors, naive CD4+ cells were more numerous and diversity higher than in aged donors.

Isolation recovered at least 6 million PBMCs from every sample. Total RNA amounts of at least 5 micrograms were extracted per sample. The chain is built from TRBV7-2 and TRBJ1-2, with a possible D match to TRBD1 (6 bases). The specimen was blood. The sequence derives from a man older than 75 in good health. CDR3 coding DNA: TGTGCCAGCAGCTCCAATAGGGGGGAGGGATCCGGCTACACCTTC. Encoded protein: CASSSNRGEGSGYTF.